This TCR beta chain came from a study of glioma-infiltrating T cells. Study results and caveats: Non-neoplastic patients had below-expected tissue-blood divergence, while all gliomas exceeded expectation.

At least ten counts were recorded for this clonotype. Its antigen is as yet unknown. V gave up 9 bases and J gave up 2 bases, with 10 bases separating them. There are 13 residues in the CDR3. Germline V gene lookup returns CDR1 MDHEN and CDR2 SYDVKM. TCR alpha and beta CDR3 regions were amplified from RNA using iRepertoire nested multiplex PCR. Each CDR3 protein is one row after TCRdb ran MiXCR on the multiplex PCR reads. The data hold tens of thousands of distinct CDR3 sequences, with around 42% observed a single time. Sequences were obtained from glioma tissue, nonneoplastic brain tissue, or PBMCs (not recorded which). The receptor's source is a human donor with low-grade glioma or glioblastoma, undergoing nonglioma brain surgery, or in good health (not recorded which). The chain has TRBV28 and TRBJ2-2; no clear D. This CDR3 reads CASKQKNTGELFF. CDR3 DNA sequence: TGTGCCAGTAAACAGAAAAACACCGGGGAGCTGTTTTTT.